These T cell receptor beta chains were read from a single sample in a study of radiotherapy plus CTLA-4 blockade in lung cancer. Repertoires were generated with immunoSEQ multiplex PCR, while TCRdb's copy carries only in-frame clones and drops some. The table shows approximately 98,000 clones, with 82% occurring only once. The sequencing used peripheral blood, collected from a patient treated with radiotherapy plus ipilimumab. Receptors were obtained from a human donor with non-small cell lung cancer who had a partial response to radiotherapy plus ipilimumab. Each CDR3 is given with its conserved first and last residue. Fields, in order: D gene, J gene, clone size, V gene, CDR3 protein, CDR3 DNA. A D gene is named only where the DNA matches it firmly. Clone size is given for some rows only: seen once, a few or many times, or a class if the clone is expanded.

TRBD1 TRBJ1-1 . TRBV2 CASRGDREEAFF TGTGCCAGCAGGGGGGACAGGGAAGAAGCTTTCTTT
. TRBJ1-1 . TRBV6-5 CASGQGFLNTEAFF TGTGCCAGCGGGCAGGGTTTCCTGAACACTGAAGCTTTCTTT
. TRBJ2-5 once TRBV7-2 CASSTGAAGVRAETQYF TGTGCCAGCAGTACGGGGGCGGCGGGAGTCAGGGCGGAGACCCAGTACTTC
. TRBJ2-7 . TRBV6-4 CALSYRDTSYEQYF TGTGCACTTTCGTACCGGGACACTTCCTACGAGCAGTACTTC
TRBD1 TRBJ2-7 . TRBV28 CASRAPGQGAGEQYF TGTGCCAGCAGGGCACCGGGACAGGGGGCTGGCGAGCAGTACTTC
TRBD1 TRBJ1-2 . TRBV4-2 CASSQEGGQGGYGYTF TGTGCCAGCAGCCAAGAGGGGGGACAGGGCGGCTATGGCTACACCTTC
TRBD2 TRBJ2-7 . TRBV4-2 CASSQSQSSGSSYEQYF TGTGCCAGCAGCCAATCTCAGTCTAGCGGAAGCTCCTACGAGCAGTACTTC
. TRBJ2-3 . TRBV5-4 CASSSTGPGDTQYF TGTGCCAGCAGCTCAACAGGGCCTGGAGATACGCAGTATTTT
. TRBJ1-2 . TRBV5-1 CASSPKSAEGYTF TGCGCCAGCAGCCCGAAATCCGCGGAAGGCTACACCTTC
TRBD2 TRBJ2-1 few TRBV11-3 CASSLVATGTSGSNEQFF TGTGCCAGCAGCTTAGTAGCAACCGGGACTAGCGGGTCTAATGAGCAGTTCTTC
TRBD2 TRBJ2-7 once TRBV11-2 CASSNAGTSGYEQYF TGTGCCAGCAGCAACGCCGGGACTAGCGGCTACGAGCAGTACTTC
TRBD1 TRBJ2-5 . TRBV7-2 CASSSGQGKETQYF TGTGCCAGCAGCTCGGGACAGGGGAAAGAGACCCAGTACTTC
. TRBJ2-7 . TRBV6-5 CASSKRRDRSGEQYF TGTGCCAGCAGTAAACGCCGTGACAGGTCGGGCGAGCAGTACTTC
. TRBJ1-2 few TRBV7-9 CASSFPGGYGYTF TGTGCCAGCAGCTTCCCGGGGGGCTATGGCTACACCTTC
. TRBJ2-7 . TRBV7-2 CASSTRSSGYEQYF TGTGCCAGCAGCACCCGGAGTAGCGGCTACGAGCAGTACTTC
TRBD2 TRBJ2-2 . TRBV11-3 CASSFPPRAGGSNTGELFF TGTGCCAGCAGCTTCCCCCCTCGAGCGGGAGGTTCGAACACCGGGGAGCTGTTTTTT
. TRBJ2-7 . TRBV18 CASSPGQGHEQYF TGTGCCAGCTCACCAGGGCAGGGGCACGAGCAGTACTTC
TRBD2 TRBJ2-5 . TRBV5-6 CASSLRLAGGLQETQYF TGTGCCAGCAGCTTGCGACTAGCGGGAGGGTTACAAGAGACCCAGTACTTC
. TRBJ2-3 . TRBV18 CASLQGGADTQYF TGTGCCAGCTTACAAGGAGGTGCAGATACGCAGTATTTT
TRBD2 TRBJ2-5 . TRBV14 CASSLLGEGGETQYF TGTGCCAGCAGCCTCTTGGGGGAGGGAGGAGAGACCCAGTACTTC
. TRBJ1-4 . TRBV5-1 CASRDQGGTNEKLFF TGCGCCAGCAGGGATCAGGGTGGAACTAATGAAAAACTGTTTTTT
. TRBJ2-6 . TRBV19 CASSAKGANVLTF TGTGCCAGTAGTGCGAAGGGGGCCAACGTCCTGACTTTC
. TRBJ1-5 . TRBV18 CASSPVGDQPQHF TGTGCCAGCTCCCCGGTCGGAGATCAGCCCCAGCATTTT
. TRBJ2-1 . TRBV19 CASSMGAGLYNEQFF TGTGCCAGTAGTATGGGGGCTGGACTCTACAATGAGCAGTTCTTC
. TRBJ2-1 . TRBV6-5 CASRMEWKYNEQFF TGTGCCAGCAGGATGGAGTGGAAATACAATGAGCAGTTCTTC
TRBD2 TRBJ2-5 . TRBV7-8 CASTATSGTETQYF TGTGCCAGCACCGCGACTAGCGGGACTGAGACCCAGTACTTC
. TRBJ2-3 . TRBV7-2 CASSRTDTDTQYF TGTGCCAGCAGCCGGACAGACACAGATACGCAGTATTTT
TRBD1 TRBJ1-2 . TRBV7-6 CASSLTTSGTVYGYTF TGTGCCAGCAGCTTAACCACTTCCGGGACAGTCTATGGCTACACCTTC
. TRBJ1-1 . TRBV27 CASRAGGMNTEAFF TGTGCCAGCAGAGCGGGGGGGATGAACACTGAAGCTTTCTTT
. TRBJ2-7 . TRBV19 CASRGSGVSYEQYF TGTGCCAGTAGGGGGTCGGGGGTCTCCTACGAGCAGTACTTC
TRBD2 TRBJ2-3 . TRBV5-6 CASRHMGGDTQYF TGTGCCAGCAGACACATGGGGGGGGATACGCAGTATTTT
TRBD1 TRBJ2-7 . TRBV19 CASSTGQGPYEQYF TGTGCCAGTAGTACGGGACAGGGCCCCTACGAGCAGTACTTC
. TRBJ2-3 . TRBV6-1 CASSDTGTSSRRADTQYF TGTGCCAGCAGTGATACCGGAACTAGCAGTAGACGTGCAGATACGCAGTATTTT
TRBD2 TRBJ2-7 . TRBV5-4 CASSPGLLSYEQYF TGTGCCAGCAGCCCGGGACTACTCTCCTACGAGCAGTACTTC
. TRBJ1-2 . TRBV5-1 CASSLDEVLAGYTF TGCGCCAGCAGCTTAGACGAGGTTCTGGCTGGCTACACCTTC
. TRBJ2-5 . TRBV2 CASSAKETQYF TGTGCCAGCAGTGCCAAAGAGACCCAGTACTTC
TRBD1 TRBJ1-1 . TRBV2 CASMSGQGRAFF TGTGCCAGCATGAGTGGACAGGGTAGAGCTTTCTTT
TRBD2 TRBJ2-7 . TRBV6-5 CASTPRGGTPYEQYF TGTGCCAGCACCCCCCGGGGGGGTACCCCTTACGAGCAGTACTTC
TRBD2 TRBJ2-7 few TRBV5-1 CASSLGSGNHPEQYF TGCGCCAGCAGCTTGGGGAGCGGGAATCACCCCGAGCAGTACTTC
TRBD1 TRBJ2-7 . TRBV19 CASSGDRGYEQYF TGTGCCAGTTCCGGGGACAGGGGCTACGAGCAGTACTTC
. TRBJ1-5 . TRBV28 CASGGPRGSNQPQHF TGTGCCAGCGGTGGACCCAGGGGAAGCAATCAGCCCCAGCATTTT
. TRBJ2-2 . TRBV7-3 CASSPSYRDTGELFF TGTGCCAGCAGCCCTAGCTACAGGGACACCGGGGAGCTGTTTTTT
. TRBJ1-4 once TRBV7-9 CASSLSHNGEKLFF TGTGCCAGCAGCTTATCTCACAACGGGGAAAAACTGTTTTTT
TRBD1 TRBJ1-1 once TRBV10-2 CASSGRTGINTEAFF TGCGCCAGCAGTGGGAGGACAGGGATAAACACTGAAGCTTTCTTT
. TRBJ2-5 . TRBV28 CASSSRDPPSGAQYF TGTGCCAGCAGTTCCCGGGACCCCCCCTCGGGGGCCCAGTACTTC
TRBD1 TRBJ1-1 . TRBV28 CASSLPWTGINTEAFF TGTGCCAGCAGTTTGCCTTGGACAGGGATAAACACTGAAGCTTTCTTT
TRBD2 TRBJ2-3 . TRBV7-8 CASTLLPSGRGADTQYF TGTGCCAGCACCCTGCTTCCTAGCGGGAGGGGGGCAGATACGCAGTATTTT
. TRBJ1-5 . TRBV6-1 CASSELGGTYNQPQHF TGTGCCAGCAGTGAACTTGGGGGCACCTACAATCAGCCCCAGCATTTT
TRBD1 TRBJ1-2 . TRBV18 CASSPDTSGTGVVGYTF TGTGCCAGCTCACCAGATACCTCCGGGACAGGGGTTGTTGGCTACACCTTC
TRBD2 TRBJ2-1 . TRBV11-2 CASSSTRGSGLQQFF TGTGCCAGCAGCTCCACCCGCGGTAGCGGGCTCCAGCAGTTCTTC
TRBD1 TRBJ1-4 . TRBV9 CATRWDRAEKLFF TGTGCCACCCGGTGGGACAGGGCCGAAAAACTGTTTTTT
. TRBJ2-7 . TRBV5-1 CASSLVVAGNYEQYF TGCGCCAGCAGCTTGGTCGTGGCAGGAAACTACGAGCAGTACTTC
TRBD1 TRBJ2-2 once TRBV18 CASSSRTGVNTGELFF TGTGCCAGCTCATCTCGGACAGGGGTGAACACCGGGGAGCTGTTTTTT
TRBD1 TRBJ2-2 . TRBV27 CASRPAVGQGAGELFF TGTGCCAGCAGGCCGGCCGTTGGACAGGGGGCAGGGGAGCTGTTTTTT
. TRBJ2-1 . TRBV5-6 CASSLQGYNEQFF TGTGCCAGCAGCCTACAGGGTTACAATGAGCAGTTCTTC
. TRBJ2-7 . TRBV19 CASSPRTAYEQYF TGTGCCAGTAGTCCCCGGACAGCTTATGAGCAGTACTTC